Listed below are T cell receptor beta chains from one sample, sequenced in a study of cytomegalovirus exposure and HLA in healthy donors. Profiling relied on immunoSEQ multiplex PCR, and the TCRdb table lists in-frame clones only, not all of them. The sample yields roughly 100,000 clones, around 80% seen once. The sequencing input was PBMCs. The receptors stem from a woman aged 18-29 years in good health and CMV-seropositive. CDR3s include the opening cysteine and the closing phenylalanine or tryptophan. A D gene is named only where the DNA matches it firmly. Not every row has a clone size; where given, it reads once, few, many or a size class.

abundance: once
j_gene: TRBJ2-1
v_gene: TRBV27
d_gene: .
CDR3aa: CASSLSRDKYNEQFF
CDR3nt: TGTGCCAGCAGTTTATCTCGGGACAAATACAATGAGCAGTTCTTC

abundance: .
j_gene: TRBJ1-3
v_gene: TRBV11-2
d_gene: TRBD1
CDR3aa: CASSYGTGDTIYF
CDR3nt: TGTGCCAGCAGCTACGGGACAGGGGACACCATATATTTT

abundance: once
j_gene: TRBJ1-2
v_gene: TRBV27
d_gene: .
CDR3aa: CASSLLPHYGYTF
CDR3nt: TGTGCCAGCAGTTTACTACCCCACTATGGCTACACCTTC

abundance: .
j_gene: TRBJ2-2
v_gene: TRBV28
d_gene: .
CDR3aa: CASFWTDTGELFF
CDR3nt: TGTGCCAGTTTCTGGACAGACACCGGGGAGCTGTTTTTT

abundance: few
j_gene: TRBJ2-2
v_gene: TRBV28
d_gene: TRBD1
CDR3aa: CASRGRAGTGPPGELFF
CDR3nt: TGTGCCAGCAGGGGGCGAGCCGGGACAGGGCCCCCCGGGGAGCTGTTTTTT

abundance: .
j_gene: TRBJ1-4
v_gene: TRBV4-2
d_gene: .
CDR3aa: CASSQGPGTGEKLFF
CDR3nt: TGTGCCAGCAGCCAAGGCCCGGGTACTGGTGAAAAACTGTTTTTT

abundance: .
j_gene: TRBJ2-7
v_gene: TRBV6-1
d_gene: TRBD1
CDR3aa: CASSAGQETYEQYF
CDR3nt: TGTGCCAGCAGTGCCGGACAGGAGACCTACGAGCAGTACTTC

abundance: .
j_gene: TRBJ2-3
v_gene: TRBV18
d_gene: .
CDR3aa: CASSFSGRTDTQYF
CDR3nt: TGTGCCAGCTCATTCTCAGGCCGCACAGATACGCAGTATTTT

abundance: .
j_gene: TRBJ1-1
v_gene: TRBV19
d_gene: TRBD1
CDR3aa: CASSRQGNTEAFF
CDR3nt: TGTGCCAGTAGTAGACAGGGGAACACTGAAGCTTTCTTT

abundance: once
j_gene: TRBJ2-7
v_gene: TRBV30
d_gene: TRBD2
CDR3aa: CAWSVWRTSGISARGYEQYF
CDR3nt: TGTGCCTGGAGTGTATGGCGGACTAGCGGGATCTCAGCAAGGGGCTACGAGCAGTACTTC

abundance: few
j_gene: TRBJ2-1
v_gene: TRBV18
d_gene: TRBD2
CDR3aa: CASSSSTSGPYNEQFF
CDR3nt: TGTGCCAGCTCATCTTCGACTAGCGGCCCCTACAATGAGCAGTTCTTC

abundance: .
j_gene: TRBJ2-7
v_gene: TRBV27
d_gene: .
CDR3aa: CASSLYRAGYEQYF
CDR3nt: TGTGCCAGCAGTCTGTACAGGGCTGGGTACGAGCAGTACTTC

abundance: .
j_gene: TRBJ2-3
v_gene: TRBV6-5
d_gene: TRBD1
CDR3aa: CASSWGTGVGTDTQYF
CDR3nt: TGTGCCAGCAGTTGGGGGACAGGGGTAGGCACAGATACGCAGTATTTT

abundance: .
j_gene: TRBJ1-5
v_gene: TRBV7-2
d_gene: .
CDR3aa: CASSRTENQPQHF
CDR3nt: TGTGCCAGCAGCAGGACAGAAAATCAGCCCCAGCATTTT

abundance: few
j_gene: TRBJ2-2
v_gene: TRBV19
d_gene: .
CDR3aa: CASSIRGGGELFF
CDR3nt: TGTGCCAGTAGTATCAGGGGTGGCGGGGAGCTGTTTTTT

abundance: .
j_gene: TRBJ2-5
v_gene: TRBV5-1
d_gene: .
CDR3aa: CASSLAGTQETQYF
CDR3nt: TGCGCCAGCAGCTTGGCAGGGACTCAAGAGACCCAGTACTTC

abundance: .
j_gene: TRBJ1-1
v_gene: TRBV28
d_gene: .
CDR3aa: CASTGNTEAFF
CDR3nt: TGTGCCAGCACCGGGAACACTGAAGCTTTCTTT

abundance: few
j_gene: TRBJ2-7
v_gene: TRBV30
d_gene: .
CDR3aa: CAWSTGGSYEQYF
CDR3nt: TGTGCCTGGAGTACCGGGGGATCCTACGAGCAGTACTTC

abundance: few
j_gene: TRBJ2-5
v_gene: TRBV28
d_gene: TRBD1
CDR3aa: CASSSGTGGQETQYF
CDR3nt: TGTGCCAGCAGTTCAGGGACAGGCGGACAAGAGACCCAGTACTTC

abundance: few
j_gene: TRBJ2-1
v_gene: TRBV28
d_gene: TRBD2
CDR3aa: CASSLLSGTSGRWDEQFF
CDR3nt: TGTGCCAGCAGTTTACTTTCCGGGACTAGCGGTCGCTGGGATGAGCAGTTCTTC

abundance: many
j_gene: TRBJ1-1
v_gene: TRBV10-3
d_gene: .
CDR3aa: CAISALLTAANTEAFF
CDR3nt: TGTGCCATCAGTGCCCTCCTGACAGCCGCAAACACTGAAGCTTTCTTT

abundance: few
j_gene: TRBJ1-2
v_gene: TRBV19
d_gene: TRBD1
CDR3aa: CASSLLGQAEDWGYGYTF
CDR3nt: TGTGCCAGTAGCCTCCTCGGACAGGCCGAGGATTGGGGCTATGGCTACACCTTC

abundance: .
j_gene: TRBJ2-2
v_gene: TRBV5-4
d_gene: TRBD1
CDR3aa: CASRTGTGPGGELFF
CDR3nt: TGTGCCAGCAGAACCGGGACAGGTCCTGGCGGGGAGCTGTTTTTT

abundance: .
j_gene: TRBJ1-2
v_gene: TRBV28
d_gene: TRBD1
CDR3aa: CASSLRTGNLGYTF
CDR3nt: TGTGCCAGCAGTTTAAGGACAGGAAACCTAGGCTACACCTTC

abundance: .
j_gene: TRBJ2-7
v_gene: TRBV9
d_gene: TRBD2
CDR3aa: CASSVGSSGAYEQYF
CDR3nt: TGTGCCAGCAGCGTAGGATCTAGCGGAGCCTACGAGCAGTACTTC

abundance: .
j_gene: TRBJ2-5
v_gene: TRBV5-1
d_gene: TRBD2
CDR3aa: CASAQGGFQETQYF
CDR3nt: TGCGCCAGCGCCCAGGGAGGGTTCCAAGAGACCCAGTACTTC

abundance: .
j_gene: TRBJ1-4
v_gene: TRBV4-1
d_gene: TRBD1
CDR3aa: CASSRQTGLQEKLFF
CDR3nt: TGCGCCAGCAGCCGCCAGACAGGGCTACAAGAAAAACTGTTTTTT

abundance: .
j_gene: TRBJ2-3
v_gene: TRBV7-2
d_gene: TRBD2
CDR3aa: CASSLVLAGGPDTQYF
CDR3nt: TGTGCCAGCAGCTTAGTTTTGGCGGGGGGGCCAGATACGCAGTATTTT

abundance: .
j_gene: TRBJ1-5
v_gene: TRBV30
d_gene: TRBD1
CDR3aa: CAWDRDVRQPQHF
CDR3nt: TGTGCCTGGGACAGGGACGTTCGTCAGCCCCAGCATTTT

abundance: .
j_gene: TRBJ1-2
v_gene: TRBV13
d_gene: .
CDR3aa: CASSLGSYGYTF
CDR3nt: TGTGCCAGCAGCTTAGGCAGCTATGGCTACACCTTC

abundance: once
j_gene: TRBJ2-5
v_gene: TRBV5-6
d_gene: .
CDR3aa: CASRVGLYQETQYF
CDR3nt: TGTGCCAGCAGGGTTGGGCTTTACCAAGAGACCCAGTACTTC

abundance: .
j_gene: TRBJ2-7
v_gene: TRBV5-1
d_gene: .
CDR3aa: CASSHPVGLAVYEQYF
CDR3nt: TGCGCCAGCAGCCACCCAGTGGGTCTAGCAGTATACGAGCAGTACTTC

abundance: .
j_gene: TRBJ1-2
v_gene: TRBV14
d_gene: TRBD1
CDR3aa: CASSHPTGLFSYGYTF
CDR3nt: TGTGCCAGCAGCCACCCGACAGGGCTATTCTCCTATGGCTACACCTTC

abundance: .
j_gene: TRBJ1-2
v_gene: TRBV10-3
d_gene: TRBD1
CDR3aa: CAISDGQGSGGYTF
CDR3nt: TGTGCCATCAGTGATGGACAGGGGAGTGGAGGCTACACCTTC

abundance: .
j_gene: TRBJ2-7
v_gene: TRBV5-3
d_gene: TRBD2
CDR3aa: CASSGQREPTEQYF
CDR3nt: TGTGCCAGCAGCGGACAGCGGGAGCCTACGGAGCAGTACTTC

abundance: .
j_gene: TRBJ2-3
v_gene: TRBV29-1
d_gene: TRBD1
CDR3aa: CSVERVRWTGLPGDTQYF
CDR3nt: TGCAGCGTTGAAAGGGTTCGGTGGACAGGGTTACCGGGAGATACGCAGTATTTT

abundance: .
j_gene: TRBJ2-3
v_gene: TRBV4-2
d_gene: .
CDR3aa: CASSQEERADTQYF
CDR3nt: TGTGCCAGCAGCCAAGAGGAGAGGGCAGATACGCAGTATTTT

abundance: .
j_gene: TRBJ2-7
v_gene: TRBV10-3
d_gene: .
CDR3aa: CAISESQGRSYEQYF
CDR3nt: TGTGCCATCAGTGAGTCTCAGGGAAGGTCCTACGAGCAGTACTTC

abundance: .
j_gene: TRBJ1-1
v_gene: TRBV28
d_gene: .
CDR3aa: CASSLTANTEAFF
CDR3nt: TGTGCCAGCAGTCTTACAGCGAACACTGAAGCTTTCTTT

abundance: .
j_gene: TRBJ1-1
v_gene: TRBV15
d_gene: TRBD1
CDR3aa: CATSTTTGSTEAFF
CDR3nt: TGTGCCACCAGCACTACGACAGGGAGTACTGAAGCTTTCTTT

abundance: .
j_gene: TRBJ1-5
v_gene: TRBV6-1
d_gene: .
CDR3aa: CASSAGHQKWYSNQPQHF
CDR3nt: TGTGCCAGCAGTGCGGGACACCAGAAGTGGTATAGCAATCAGCCCCAGCATTTT

abundance: .
j_gene: TRBJ2-1
v_gene: TRBV30
d_gene: TRBD1
CDR3aa: CAWRPDRGGQFF
CDR3nt: TGTGCCTGGAGGCCGGACAGGGGCGGGCAGTTCTTC

abundance: .
j_gene: TRBJ2-3
v_gene: TRBV9
d_gene: TRBD1
CDR3aa: CASSVADRLGTQYF
CDR3nt: TGTGCCAGCAGCGTAGCGGACAGGCTGGGTACGCAGTATTTT

abundance: .
j_gene: TRBJ1-2
v_gene: TRBV28
d_gene: TRBD1
CDR3aa: CASSRQGEIGYTF
CDR3nt: TGTGCCAGCAGCAGACAGGGGGAAATTGGCTACACCTTC

abundance: .
j_gene: TRBJ2-7
v_gene: TRBV30
d_gene: .
CDR3aa: CAWRSGAEQYF
CDR3nt: TGTGCCTGGAGGTCTGGGGCCGAGCAGTACTTC

abundance: .
j_gene: TRBJ2-5
v_gene: TRBV6-1
d_gene: TRBD2
CDR3aa: CASRLAGVGETQYF
CDR3nt: TGTGCCAGCAGACTAGCGGGAGTTGGTGAGACCCAGTACTTC

abundance: .
j_gene: TRBJ1-2
v_gene: TRBV13
d_gene: TRBD1
CDR3aa: CASSLAVAPTGGDGYTF
CDR3nt: TGTGCCAGCAGCTTAGCAGTTGCCCCAACAGGGGGCGACGGCTACACCTTC

abundance: .
j_gene: TRBJ2-7
v_gene: TRBV30
d_gene: TRBD1
CDR3aa: CAWSAPTGNYEQYF
CDR3nt: TGTGCCTGGAGTGCCCCGACAGGGAACTACGAGCAGTACTTC

abundance: .
j_gene: TRBJ2-1
v_gene: TRBV7-3
d_gene: .
CDR3aa: CASSWGPNNEQFF
CDR3nt: TGTGCCAGCAGCTGGGGGCCAAACAATGAGCAGTTCTTC

abundance: .
j_gene: TRBJ1-1
v_gene: TRBV11-3
d_gene: .
CDR3aa: CASSFSGTEAFF
CDR3nt: TGTGCCAGCAGCTTTTCCGGGACTGAAGCTTTCTTT

abundance: .
j_gene: TRBJ1-5
v_gene: TRBV5-8
d_gene: .
CDR3aa: CASSQGVNQPQHF
CDR3nt: TGTGCCAGCAGTCAGGGTGTTAATCAGCCCCAGCATTTT